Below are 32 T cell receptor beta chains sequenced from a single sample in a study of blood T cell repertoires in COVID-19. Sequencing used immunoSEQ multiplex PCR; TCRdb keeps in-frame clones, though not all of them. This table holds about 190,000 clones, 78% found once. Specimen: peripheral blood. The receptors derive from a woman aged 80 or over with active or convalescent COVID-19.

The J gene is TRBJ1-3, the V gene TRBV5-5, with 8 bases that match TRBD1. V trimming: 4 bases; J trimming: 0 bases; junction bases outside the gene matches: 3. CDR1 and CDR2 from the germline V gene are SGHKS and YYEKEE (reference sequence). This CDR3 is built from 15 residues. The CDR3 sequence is CASSRDRNSGNTIYF. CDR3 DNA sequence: TGTGCCAGCAGCAGGGACAGGAACTCTGGAAACACCATATATTTT. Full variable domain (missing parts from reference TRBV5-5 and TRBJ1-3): DAGVTQSPTHLIKTRGQQVTLRCSPISGHKSVSWYQQVLGQGPQFIFQYYEKEERGRGNFPDRFSARQFPNYSSELNVNALLLGDSALYLCASSRDRNSGNTIYFGEGSWLTVV.

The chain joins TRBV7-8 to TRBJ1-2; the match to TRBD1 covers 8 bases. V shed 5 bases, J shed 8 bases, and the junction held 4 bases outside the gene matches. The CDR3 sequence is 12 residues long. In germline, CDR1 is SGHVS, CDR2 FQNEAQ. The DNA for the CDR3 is TGTGCCAGCAGCCCCAGGGGGCGAGGCTACACCTTC. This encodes CASSPRGRGYTF.

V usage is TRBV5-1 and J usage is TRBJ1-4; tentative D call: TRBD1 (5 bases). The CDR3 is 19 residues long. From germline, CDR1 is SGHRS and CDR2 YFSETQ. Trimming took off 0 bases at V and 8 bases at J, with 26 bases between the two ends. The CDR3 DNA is TGCGCCAGCAGCTTGGCCGTTAAGGGACTTCTTGGGTCAGCAGAAAAACTGTTTTTT. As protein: CASSLAVKGLLGSAEKLFF.

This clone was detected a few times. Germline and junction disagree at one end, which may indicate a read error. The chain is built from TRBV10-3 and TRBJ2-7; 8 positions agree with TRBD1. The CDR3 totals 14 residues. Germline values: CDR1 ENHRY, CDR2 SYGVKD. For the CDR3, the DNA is TGTGCCATCAGTGATTGGGGCAGATTGGGCAGGGGGCGTTTC. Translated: CAISDWGRLGRGRF.

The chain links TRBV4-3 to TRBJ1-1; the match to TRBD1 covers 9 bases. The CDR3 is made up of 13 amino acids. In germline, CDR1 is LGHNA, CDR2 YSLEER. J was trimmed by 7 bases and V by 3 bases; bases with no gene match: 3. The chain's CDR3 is CASSHTGGLEAFF. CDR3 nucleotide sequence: TGCGCCAGCAGCCACACAGGGGGCCTTGAAGCTTTCTTT.

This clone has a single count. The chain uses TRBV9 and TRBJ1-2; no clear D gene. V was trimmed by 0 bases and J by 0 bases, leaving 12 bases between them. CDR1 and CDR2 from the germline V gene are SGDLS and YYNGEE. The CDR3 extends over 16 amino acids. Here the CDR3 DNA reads TGTGCCAGCAGCGTAGGACTGACCGGTGCTAACTATGGCTACACCTTC. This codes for CASSVGLTGANYGYTF.

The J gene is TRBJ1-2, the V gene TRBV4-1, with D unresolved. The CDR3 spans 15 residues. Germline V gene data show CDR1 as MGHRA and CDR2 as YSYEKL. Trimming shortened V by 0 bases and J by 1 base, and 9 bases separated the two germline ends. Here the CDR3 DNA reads TGCGCCAGCAGCCAAGACAACAGCCTTAACTATGGCTACACCTTC. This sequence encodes CASSQDNSLNYGYTF.

CDR3 DNA: TGTGCCAGCAGTGAATGGGGGCAGGGTAATTCACCCCTCCACTTT. This codes for CASSEWGQGNSPLHF. V is TRBV6-1 and J is TRBJ1-6; a possible D gene is TRBD1 (6 bases). This CDR3 comprises 15 residues. V was shortened by 2 bases and J by 6 bases, with 11 bases between the two germline ends. Germline V lookup: CDR1 MNHNS, CDR2 SASEGT.

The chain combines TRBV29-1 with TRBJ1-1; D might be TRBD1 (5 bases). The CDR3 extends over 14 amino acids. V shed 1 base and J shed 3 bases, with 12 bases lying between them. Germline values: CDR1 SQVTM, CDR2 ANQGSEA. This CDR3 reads CSVEGGREDTEAFF. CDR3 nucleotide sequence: TGCAGCGTTGAAGGGGGACGGGAGGACACTGAAGCTTTCTTT. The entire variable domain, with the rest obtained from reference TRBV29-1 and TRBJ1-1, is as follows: SAVISQKPSRDICQRGTSLTIQCQVDSQVTMMFWYRQQPGQSLTLIATANQGSEATYESGFVIDKFPISRPNLTFSTLTVSNMSPEDSSIYLCSVEGGREDTEAFFGQGTRLTVV.

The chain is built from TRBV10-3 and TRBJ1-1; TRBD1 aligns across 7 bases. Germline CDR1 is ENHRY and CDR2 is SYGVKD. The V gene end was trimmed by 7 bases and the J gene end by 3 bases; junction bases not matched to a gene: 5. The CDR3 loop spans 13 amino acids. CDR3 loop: CAIKSRGDTEAFF. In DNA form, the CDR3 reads TGTGCCATCAAGAGCAGGGGGGACACTGAAGCTTTCTTT.

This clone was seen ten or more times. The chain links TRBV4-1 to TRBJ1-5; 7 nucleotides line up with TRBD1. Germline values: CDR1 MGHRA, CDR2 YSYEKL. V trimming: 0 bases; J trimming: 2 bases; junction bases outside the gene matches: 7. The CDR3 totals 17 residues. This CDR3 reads CASSQDRQGGGNQPQHF. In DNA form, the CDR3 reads TGCGCCAGCAGCCAAGACCGACAGGGCGGTGGCAATCAGCCCCAGCATTTT.

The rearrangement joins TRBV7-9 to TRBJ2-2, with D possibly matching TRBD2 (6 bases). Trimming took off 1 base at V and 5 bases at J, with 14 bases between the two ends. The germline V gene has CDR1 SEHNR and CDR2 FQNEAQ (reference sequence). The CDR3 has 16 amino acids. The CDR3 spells CASSLGAGSSTGELFF. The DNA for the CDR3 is TGTGCCAGCAGCTTAGGGGCGGGGTCGTCGACCGGGGAGCTGTTTTTT.

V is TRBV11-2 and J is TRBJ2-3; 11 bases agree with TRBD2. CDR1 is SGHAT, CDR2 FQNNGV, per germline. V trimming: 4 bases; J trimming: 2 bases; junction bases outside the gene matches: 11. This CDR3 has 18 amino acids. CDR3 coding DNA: TGTGCCAGCAGCTACAGACCCTCTAGCGGGGGGCCCACAGATACGCAGTATTTT. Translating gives CASSYRPSSGGPTDTQYF. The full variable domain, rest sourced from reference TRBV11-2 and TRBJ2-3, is EAGVAQSPRYKIIEKRQSVAFWCNPISGHATLYWYQQILGQGPKLLIQFQNNGVVDDSQLPKDRFSAERLKGVDSTLKIQPAKLEDSAVYLCASSYRPSSGGPTDTQYFGPGTRLTVL.

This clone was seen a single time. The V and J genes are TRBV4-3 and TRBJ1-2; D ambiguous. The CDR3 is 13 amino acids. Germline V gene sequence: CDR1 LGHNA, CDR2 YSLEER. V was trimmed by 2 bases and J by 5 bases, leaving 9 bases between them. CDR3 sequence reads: CASSQMGRYGYTF. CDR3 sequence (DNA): TGCGCCAGCAGCCAAATGGGCAGATATGGCTACACCTTC.

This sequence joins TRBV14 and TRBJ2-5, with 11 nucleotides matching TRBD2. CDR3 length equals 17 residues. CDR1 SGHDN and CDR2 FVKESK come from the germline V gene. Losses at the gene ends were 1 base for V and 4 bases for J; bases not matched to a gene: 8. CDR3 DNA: TGTGCCAGCAGCCAAGGGGGGACTAGCGGAAAGCGAGAGACCCAGTACTTC. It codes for CASSQGGTSGKRETQYF.

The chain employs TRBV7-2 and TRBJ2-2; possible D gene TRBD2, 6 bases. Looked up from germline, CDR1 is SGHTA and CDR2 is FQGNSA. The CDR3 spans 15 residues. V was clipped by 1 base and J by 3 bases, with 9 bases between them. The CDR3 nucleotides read TGTGCCAGCAGCTTAGGGGGGGTTGACACCGGGGAGCTGTTTTTT. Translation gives CASSLGGVDTGELFF.

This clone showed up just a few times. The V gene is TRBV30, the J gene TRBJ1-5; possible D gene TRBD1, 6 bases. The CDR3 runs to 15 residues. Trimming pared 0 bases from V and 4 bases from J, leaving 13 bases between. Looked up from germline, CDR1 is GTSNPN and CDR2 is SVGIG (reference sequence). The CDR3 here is CAWSVSARGNQPQHF. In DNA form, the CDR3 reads TGTGCCTGGAGTGTGTCCGCGAGGGGGAATCAGCCCCAGCATTTT.

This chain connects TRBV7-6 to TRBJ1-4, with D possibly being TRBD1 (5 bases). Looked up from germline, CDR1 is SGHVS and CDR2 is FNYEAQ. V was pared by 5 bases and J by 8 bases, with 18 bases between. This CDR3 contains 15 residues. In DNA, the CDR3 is TGTGCCAGCAGCCCGCTCGCGGGGCTCGGCGAAAAACTGTTTTTT. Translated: CASSPLAGLGEKLFF.

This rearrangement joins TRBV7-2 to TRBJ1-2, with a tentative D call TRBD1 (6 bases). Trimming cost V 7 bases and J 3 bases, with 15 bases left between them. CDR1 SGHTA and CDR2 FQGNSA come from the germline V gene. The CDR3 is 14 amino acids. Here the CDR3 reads CASTPQGSDYGYTF. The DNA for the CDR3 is TGTGCCAGCACCCCACAGGGCTCGGACTATGGCTACACCTTC.

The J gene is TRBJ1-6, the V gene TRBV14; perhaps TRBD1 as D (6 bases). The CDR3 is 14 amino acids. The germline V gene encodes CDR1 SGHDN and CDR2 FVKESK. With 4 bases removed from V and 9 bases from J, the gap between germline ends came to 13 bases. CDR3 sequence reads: CASSRPGQISPLHF. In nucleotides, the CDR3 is TGTGCCAGCAGCCGACCGGGACAAATTTCACCCCTCCACTTT.

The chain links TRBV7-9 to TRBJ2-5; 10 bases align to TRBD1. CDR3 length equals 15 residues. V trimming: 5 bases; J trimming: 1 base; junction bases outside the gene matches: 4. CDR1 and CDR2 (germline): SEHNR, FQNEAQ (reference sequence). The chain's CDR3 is CASSRDRGSQETQYF. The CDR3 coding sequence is TGTGCCAGCAGCCGGGACAGGGGAAGCCAAGAGACCCAGTACTTC. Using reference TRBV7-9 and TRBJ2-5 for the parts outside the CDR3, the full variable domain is DTGVSQNPRHKITKRGQNVTFRCDPISEHNRLYWYRQTLGQGPEFLTYFQNEAQLEKSRLLSDRFSAERPKGSFSTLEIQRTEQGDSAMYLCASSRDRGSQETQYFGPGTRLLVL.

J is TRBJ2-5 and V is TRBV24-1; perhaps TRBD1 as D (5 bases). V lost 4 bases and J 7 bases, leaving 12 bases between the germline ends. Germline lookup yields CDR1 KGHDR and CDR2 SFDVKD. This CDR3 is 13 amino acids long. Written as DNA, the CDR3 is TGTGCCACCAGTGAGTCAGGGTTGGGGACCCAGTACTTC. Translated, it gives CATSESGLGTQYF.

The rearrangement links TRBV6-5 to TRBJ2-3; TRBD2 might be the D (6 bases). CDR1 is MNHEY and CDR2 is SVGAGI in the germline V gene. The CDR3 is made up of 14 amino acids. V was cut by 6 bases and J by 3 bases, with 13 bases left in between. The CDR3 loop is CASRKPGLTDTQYF. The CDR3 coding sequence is TGTGCCAGCAGGAAACCGGGACTGACAGATACGCAGTATTTT.

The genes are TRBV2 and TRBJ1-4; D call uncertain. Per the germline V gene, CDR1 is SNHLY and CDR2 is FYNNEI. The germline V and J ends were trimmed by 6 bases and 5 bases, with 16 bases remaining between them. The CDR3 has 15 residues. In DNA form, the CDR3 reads TGTGCCAGCAGCCAAAGGCGGGATACGAATGAAAAACTGTTTTTT. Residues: CASSQRRDTNEKLFF.

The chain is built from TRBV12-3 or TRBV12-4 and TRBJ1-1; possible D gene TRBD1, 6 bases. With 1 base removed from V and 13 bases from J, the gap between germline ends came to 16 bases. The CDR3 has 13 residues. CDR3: CASSLDRVASDFF. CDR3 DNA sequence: TGTGCCAGCAGTTTAGACAGGGTAGCCTCCGATTTCTTT.

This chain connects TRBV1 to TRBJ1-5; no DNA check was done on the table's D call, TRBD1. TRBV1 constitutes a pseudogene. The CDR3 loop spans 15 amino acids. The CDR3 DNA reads TGCACCAGAGGGACAGGGGGGCATAGCAATCAGCCCCAGCATTTT. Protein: CTRGTGGHSNQPQHF.

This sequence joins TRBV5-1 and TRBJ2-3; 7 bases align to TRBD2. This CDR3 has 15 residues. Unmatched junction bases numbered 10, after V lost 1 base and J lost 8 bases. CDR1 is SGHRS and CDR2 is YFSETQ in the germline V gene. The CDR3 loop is CASSLSPDPGGTQYF. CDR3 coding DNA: TGCGCCAGCAGCTTGTCGCCGGACCCGGGGGGTACGCAGTATTTT. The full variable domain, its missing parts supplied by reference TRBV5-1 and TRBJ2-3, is KAGVTQTPRYLIKTRGQQVTLSCSPISGHRSVSWYQQTPGQGLQFLFEYFSETQRNKGNFPGRFSGRQFSNSRSEMNVSTLELGDSALYLCASSLSPDPGGTQYFGPGTRLTVL.

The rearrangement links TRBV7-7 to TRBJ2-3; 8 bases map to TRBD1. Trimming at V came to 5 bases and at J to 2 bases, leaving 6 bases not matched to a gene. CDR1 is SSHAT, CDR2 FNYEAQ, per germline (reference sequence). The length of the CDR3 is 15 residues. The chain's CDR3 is CASSRTRGPTDTQYF. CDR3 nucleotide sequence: TGTGCCAGCAGCAGAACCAGGGGGCCCACAGATACGCAGTATTTT.

The CDR3: CASSLARDREGYTF. DNA of the CDR3: TGTGCCAGCAGCTTAGCACGGGACAGGGAGGGCTACACCTTC. V is TRBV7-8 and J is TRBJ1-2; 9 nucleotides match TRBD1. V trimming: 0 bases; J trimming: 8 bases; junction bases outside the gene matches: 4. The CDR3 consists of 14 residues. Germline CDR1 SGHVS, CDR2 FQNEAQ. Variable domain in full (rest from reference TRBV7-8 and TRBJ1-2): GAGVSQSPRYKVAKRGQDVALRCDPISGHVSLFWYQQALGQGPEFLTYFQNEAQLDKSGLPSDRFFAERPEGSVSTLKIQRTQQEDSAVYLCASSLARDREGYTFGSGTRLTVV.

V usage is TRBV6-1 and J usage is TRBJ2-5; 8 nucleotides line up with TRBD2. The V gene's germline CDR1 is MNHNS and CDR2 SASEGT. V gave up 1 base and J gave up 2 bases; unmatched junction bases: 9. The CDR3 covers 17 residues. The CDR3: CASSEGGGSGGQETQYF. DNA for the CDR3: TGTGCCAGCAGTGAAGGAGGGGGAAGCGGGGGACAAGAGACCCAGTACTTC.

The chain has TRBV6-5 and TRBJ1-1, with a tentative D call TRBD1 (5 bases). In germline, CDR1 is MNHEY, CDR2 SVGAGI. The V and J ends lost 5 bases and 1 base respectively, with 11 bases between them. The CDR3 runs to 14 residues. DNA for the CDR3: TGTGCCAGCAGTACGGGGGTCCAGAACACTGAAGCTTTCTTT. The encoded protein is CASSTGVQNTEAFF.

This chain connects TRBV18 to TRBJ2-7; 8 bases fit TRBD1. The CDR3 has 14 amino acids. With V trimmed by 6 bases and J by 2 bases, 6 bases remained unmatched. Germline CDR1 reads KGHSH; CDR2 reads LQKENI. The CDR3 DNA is TGTGCCAGCTCTGCCGGGACAGGTACCTACGAGCAGTACTTC. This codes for CASSAGTGTYEQYF.